What follows are 26 T cell receptor beta chains derived from one specimen sequenced in a study of monozygotic twins with inflammatory bowel disease. TCRdb reanalyzed the 5' RACE reads, giving one entry per CDR3 protein sequence and no DNA. Its clone listing holds more than 300,000 distinct CDR3 sequences. Material for sequencing was blood. These receptors originate from a human donor with ulcerative colitis or Crohn's disease, or a healthy co-twin of an affected twin (not recorded which).

This chain joins TRBV4-3 and TRBJ2-7; TCRdb calls TRBD2, which cannot be checked without DNA. The CDR3 is made up of 15 amino acids. CDR1 and CDR2 from the germline V gene are LGHNA and YSLEER. The CDR3 reads CASSQELAVSYEQYF.

This chain uses TRBV12-5 with TRBJ2-1; with no DNA, the TCRdb D assignment of TRBD2 cannot be verified. This CDR3 has 16 amino acids. The germline gives CDR1 LGHNT, CDR2 FRNRAP. The CDR3 reads CASGLGRAGGVDEQFF.

The CDR3 protein is CAIRKGQENYNEQFF. This chain uses TRBV10-3 with TRBJ2-1; the D gene TCRdb calls, TRBD1, cannot be checked with no DNA. The CDR3 extends over 15 amino acids. Per germline, CDR1 ENHRY and CDR2 SYGVKD.

The rearrangement links TRBV10-3 to TRBJ1-2. CDR1 and CDR2 from the germline V gene are ENHRY and SYGVKD. The CDR3 runs 14 residues. CDR3 sequence: CAISRGPSNYGYTF.

The J gene is TRBJ2-1, the V gene TRBV27. The CDR3 has 12 residues. From germline, CDR1 is MNHEY and CDR2 SMNVEV (reference sequence). This chain's CDR3 is CASSHWSDEQFF.

V and J are TRBV5-1 and TRBJ1-1; as DNA is missing, the TRBD1 call by TCRdb cannot be tested. The V gene's germline CDR1 is SGHRS and CDR2 YFSETQ. The CDR3 is 18 amino acids. The CDR3 spells CASSSGDNRWQGSTEAFF.

V and J are TRBV20-1 and TRBJ1-2; TCRdb's D gene call, TRBD1, goes unchecked for lack of DNA. CDR1 and CDR2 (germline): DFQATT, SNEGSKA (reference sequence). The CDR3 runs 13 residues. Here the CDR3 reads CSAILTGGGGYTF.

The J gene is TRBJ1-1, the V gene TRBV5-1; TCRdb reports TRBD1, a call that lacks DNA to check it against. Germline V CDR1 and CDR2: SGHRS, YFSETQ. The CDR3 runs 14 residues. The CDR3 loop is CASSFPGTGTEAFF.

This chain links TRBV12-3 or TRBV12-4 with TRBJ1-2; the TRBD1 assignment by TCRdb is unverifiable without DNA. The CDR3 is 14 amino acids. CDR3 in amino acids: CASSPRTGQDGYTF.

V and J are TRBV20-1 and TRBJ2-4. This CDR3 spans 15 amino acids. Germline CDR1 is DFQATT and CDR2 is SNEGSKA (reference sequence). The chain's CDR3 is CSARGILAGYDIQYF.

This chain links TRBV6-1 with TRBJ2-7; TCRdb's D gene call, TRBD2, goes unchecked for lack of DNA. Germline V gene sequence: CDR1 MNHNS, CDR2 SASEGT. CDR3 length equals 15 residues. This chain's CDR3 is CASSLERGAPYEQYF.

The rearrangement uses TRBV27 and TRBJ1-2; the TCRdb call, TRBD1, lacks DNA for checking. The germline V gene encodes CDR1 MNHEY and CDR2 SMNVEV (reference sequence). The CDR3 contains 14 residues. The CDR3 sequence: CASSLGGYPYGYTF.

The chain links TRBV19 to TRBJ2-7. Germline V gives CDR1 LNHDA, CDR2 SQIVND (reference sequence). This CDR3 has 15 amino acids. The CDR3 reads CASSIARKSSYEQYF.

The chain recombines TRBV7-6 with TRBJ2-7; the TCRdb call, TRBD1, lacks DNA for checking. Germline CDR1 reads SGHVS; CDR2 reads FNYEAQ. The CDR3 consists of 15 residues. CDR3: CASSLAGQLTHEQYF.

This chain joins TRBV30 and TRBJ1-3. The CDR3 is made up of 14 amino acids. CDR1 is GTSNPN and CDR2 is SVGIG in the germline V gene (reference sequence). CDR3 region: CAWSVRGNGNTIYF.

The rearrangement uses TRBV7-9 and TRBJ1-5. Per germline, CDR1 SEHNR and CDR2 FQNEAQ (reference sequence). The CDR3 runs to 14 residues. CDR3 residues: CASSLGQGIQPQHF.

The chain combines TRBV20-1 with TRBJ2-7; absent DNA, TCRdb's TRBD1 call cannot be checked. Germline CDR1 is DFQATT and CDR2 is SNEGSKA (reference sequence). The CDR3 loop spans 15 amino acids. CDR3 region: CSASEGGGSYYEQYF.

The chain recombines TRBV29-1 with TRBJ2-3. CDR3 size: 15 residues. Germline V gene sequence: CDR1 SQVTM, CDR2 ANQGSEA. The CDR3 region is CSVAGQGSRIDTQYF.

This chain connects TRBV4-3 to TRBJ2-7; TCRdb returns TRBD1, unconfirmable since there is no DNA. The CDR3 contains 15 residues. The germline V gene encodes CDR1 LGHNA and CDR2 YSLEER. The CDR3 is CASSQDQGTGDEQYF.

The V and J genes are TRBV4-3 and TRBJ2-4; TCRdb outputs TRBD1, but without DNA this stays unchecked. The CDR3 length is 17 residues. Germline CDR1 reads LGHNA; CDR2 reads YSLEER. CDR3 region: CASSQVIGWGAKNIQYF.

V usage is TRBV7-3 and J usage is TRBJ2-7; the TRBD2 assignment by TCRdb is unverifiable without DNA. Germline V gene sequence: CDR1 SGHTA, CDR2 FQGTGA. The CDR3 contains 14 residues. CDR3 sequence reads: CASSLGQEDNEQYF.

V is TRBV18 and J is TRBJ2-7. CDR1 KGHSH and CDR2 LQKENI come from the germline V gene. This CDR3 has 13 residues. CDR3 sequence: CASSAGLSYEQYF.

The chain combines TRBV3-1 with TRBJ1-5; TCRdb gives TRBD1 as the D gene, but with no DNA this cannot be confirmed. There are 16 residues in the CDR3. Germline V gene sequence: CDR1 LGHDT, CDR2 YNNKEL (reference sequence). CDR3 protein: CASSQADRGQNQPQHF.

The gene calls are TRBV4-1 and TRBJ1-1; TCRdb calls TRBD1, which cannot be checked without DNA. This CDR3 region has 15 residues. Germline assignment: CDR1 MGHRA and CDR2 YSYEKL. CDR3 sequence reads: CASSQVTGSYRLAFF.

The chain combines TRBV6-5 with TRBJ1-2; the D call of TRBD1 rests on TCRdb alone, since no DNA is present to check it. The CDR3 loop spans 15 amino acids. From germline, CDR1 is MNHEY and CDR2 SVGAGI. This CDR3 is CASSYSGTGDYGYTF.

The V call is TRBV5-1, the J call TRBJ1-2. The CDR3 extends over 12 amino acids. CDR1 SGHRS and CDR2 YFSETQ come from the germline V gene. The CDR3 loop is CASSFPDPGYTF.